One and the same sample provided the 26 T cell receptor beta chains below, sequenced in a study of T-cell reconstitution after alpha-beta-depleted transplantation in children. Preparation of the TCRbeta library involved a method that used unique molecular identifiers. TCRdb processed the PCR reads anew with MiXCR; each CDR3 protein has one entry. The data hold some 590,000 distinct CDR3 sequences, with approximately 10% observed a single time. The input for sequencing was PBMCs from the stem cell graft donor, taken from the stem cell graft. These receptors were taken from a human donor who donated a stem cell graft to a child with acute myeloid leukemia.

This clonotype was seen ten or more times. The CDR3 spells CSASGYRSYNEQFF. In nucleotides, the CDR3 is TGCAGTGCCTCCGGCTATAGATCCTACAATGAGCAGTTCTTC. This rearrangement joins TRBV20-1 to TRBJ2-1; D unresolved. Trimming left V 6 bases short and J 1 base short, with 13 bases between. The V gene's germline CDR1 is DFQATT and CDR2 SNEGSKA (reference sequence). The CDR3 loop spans 14 amino acids.

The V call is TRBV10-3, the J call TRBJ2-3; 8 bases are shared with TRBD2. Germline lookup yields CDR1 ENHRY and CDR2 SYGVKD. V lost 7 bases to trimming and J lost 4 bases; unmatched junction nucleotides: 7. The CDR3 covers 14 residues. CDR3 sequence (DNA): TGTGCCATCAAAACGACTAGCGCGTCAGATACGCAGTATTTT. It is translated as CAIKTTSASDTQYF.

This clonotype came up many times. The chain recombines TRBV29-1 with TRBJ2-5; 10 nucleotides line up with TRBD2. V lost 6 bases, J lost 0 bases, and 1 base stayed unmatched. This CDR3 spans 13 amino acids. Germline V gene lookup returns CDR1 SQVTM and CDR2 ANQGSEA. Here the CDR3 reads CSVTSGNQETQYF. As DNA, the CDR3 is TGCAGCGTCACTAGCGGGAACCAAGAGACCCAGTACTTC.

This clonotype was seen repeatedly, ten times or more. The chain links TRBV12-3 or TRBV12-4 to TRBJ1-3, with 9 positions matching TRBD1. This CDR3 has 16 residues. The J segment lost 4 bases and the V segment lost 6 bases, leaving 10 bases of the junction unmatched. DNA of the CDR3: TGTGCCAGCAGGGAGGAACAGGGGGCTGACGGAAACACCATATATTTT. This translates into CASREEQGADGNTIYF.

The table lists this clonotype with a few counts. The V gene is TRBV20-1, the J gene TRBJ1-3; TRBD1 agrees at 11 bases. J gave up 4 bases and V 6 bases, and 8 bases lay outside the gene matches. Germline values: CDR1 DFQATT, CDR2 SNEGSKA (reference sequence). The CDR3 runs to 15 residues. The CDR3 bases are TGCAGTGCAAGTCCCGGGACAGGGGGAGGAAACACCATATATTTT. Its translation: CSASPGTGGGNTIYF.

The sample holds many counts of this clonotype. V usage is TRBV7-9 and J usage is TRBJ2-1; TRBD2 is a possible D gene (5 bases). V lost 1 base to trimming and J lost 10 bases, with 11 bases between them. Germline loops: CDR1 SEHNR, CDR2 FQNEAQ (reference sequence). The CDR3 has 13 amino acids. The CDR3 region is CASSLDGVQEQFF. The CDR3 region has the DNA TGTGCCAGCAGCTTAGACGGGGTACAGGAGCAGTTCTTC.

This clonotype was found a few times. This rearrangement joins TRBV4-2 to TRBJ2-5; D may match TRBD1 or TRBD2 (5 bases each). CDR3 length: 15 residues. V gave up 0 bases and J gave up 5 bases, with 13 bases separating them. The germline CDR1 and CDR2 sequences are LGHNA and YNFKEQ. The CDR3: CASSQDWDLPETQYF. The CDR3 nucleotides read TGTGCCAGCAGCCAAGATTGGGACCTACCGGAGACCCAGTACTTC.

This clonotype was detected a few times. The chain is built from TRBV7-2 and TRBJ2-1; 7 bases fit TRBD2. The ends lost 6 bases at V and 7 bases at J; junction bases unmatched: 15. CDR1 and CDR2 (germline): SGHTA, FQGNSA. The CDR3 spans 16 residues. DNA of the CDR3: TGTGCCAGCAGTTTCGGAAGTCAGCGGGGCAAAAATGAGCAGTTCTTC. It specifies CASSFGSQRGKNEQFF.

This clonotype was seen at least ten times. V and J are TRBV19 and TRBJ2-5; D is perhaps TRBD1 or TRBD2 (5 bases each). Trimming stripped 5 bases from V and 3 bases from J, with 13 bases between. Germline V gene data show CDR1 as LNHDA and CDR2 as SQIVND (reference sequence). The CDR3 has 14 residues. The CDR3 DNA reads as TGTGCCAGTAGTTGGGGGTCTTCGGAAGAGACCCAGTACTTC. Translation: CASSWGSSEETQYF. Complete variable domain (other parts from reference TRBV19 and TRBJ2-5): DGGITQSPKYLFRKEGQNVTLSCEQNLNHDAMYWYRQDPGQGLRLIYYSQIVNDFQKGDIAEGYSVSREKKESFPLTVTSAQKNPTAFYLCASSWGSSEETQYFGPGTRLLVL.

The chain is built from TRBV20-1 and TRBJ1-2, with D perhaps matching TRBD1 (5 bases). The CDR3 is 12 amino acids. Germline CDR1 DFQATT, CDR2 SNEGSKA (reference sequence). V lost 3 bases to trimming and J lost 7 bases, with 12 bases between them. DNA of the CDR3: TGCAGTGCTAGCGGGGGGAATAGTGGCTACACCTTC. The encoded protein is CSASGGNSGYTF.

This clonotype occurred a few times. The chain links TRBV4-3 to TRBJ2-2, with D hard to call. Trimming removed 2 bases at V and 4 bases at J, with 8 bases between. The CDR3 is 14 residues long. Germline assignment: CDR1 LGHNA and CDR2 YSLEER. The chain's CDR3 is CASSQILTTGELFF. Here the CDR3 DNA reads TGCGCCAGCAGCCAAATACTAACCACCGGGGAGCTGTTTTTT.

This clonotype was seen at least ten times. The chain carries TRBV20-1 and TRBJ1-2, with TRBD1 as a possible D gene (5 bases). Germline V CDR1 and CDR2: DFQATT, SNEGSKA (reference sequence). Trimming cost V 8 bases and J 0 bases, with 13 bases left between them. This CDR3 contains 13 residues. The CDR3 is CSKKGPSNYGYTF. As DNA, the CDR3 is TGCAGTAAAAAGGGACCCTCTAACTATGGCTACACCTTC.

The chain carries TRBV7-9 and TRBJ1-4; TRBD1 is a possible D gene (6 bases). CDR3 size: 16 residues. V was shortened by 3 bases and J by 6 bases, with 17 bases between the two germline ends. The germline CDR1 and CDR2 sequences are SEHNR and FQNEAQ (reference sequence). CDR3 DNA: TGTGCCAGCAGCTTCCTCCTAGGGGGTGGGGATGAAAAACTGTTTTTT. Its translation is CASSFLLGGGDEKLFF.

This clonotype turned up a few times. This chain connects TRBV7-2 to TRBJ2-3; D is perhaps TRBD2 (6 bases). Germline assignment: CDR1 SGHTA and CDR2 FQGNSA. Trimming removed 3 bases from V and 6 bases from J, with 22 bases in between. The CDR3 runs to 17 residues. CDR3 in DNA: TGTGCCAGCAGCTTTAGTTTTCGGGGGAGGCGCCTCGATACGCAGTATTTT. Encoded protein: CASSFSFRGRRLDTQYF.

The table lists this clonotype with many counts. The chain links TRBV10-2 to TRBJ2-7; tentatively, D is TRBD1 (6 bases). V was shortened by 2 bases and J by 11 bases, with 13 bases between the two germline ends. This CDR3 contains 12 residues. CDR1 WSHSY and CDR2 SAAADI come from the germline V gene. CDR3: CASSEIQGREYF. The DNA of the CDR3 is TGCGCCAGCAGTGAGATCCAGGGGCGGGAGTACTTC.

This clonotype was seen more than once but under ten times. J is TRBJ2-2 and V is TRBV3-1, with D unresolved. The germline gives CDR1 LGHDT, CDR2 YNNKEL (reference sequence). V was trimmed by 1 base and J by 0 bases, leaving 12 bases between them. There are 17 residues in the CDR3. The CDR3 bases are TGTGCCAGCAGCCAAGGGTTTCGGAACACGAACACCGGGGAGCTGTTTTTT. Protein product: CASSQGFRNTNTGELFF.

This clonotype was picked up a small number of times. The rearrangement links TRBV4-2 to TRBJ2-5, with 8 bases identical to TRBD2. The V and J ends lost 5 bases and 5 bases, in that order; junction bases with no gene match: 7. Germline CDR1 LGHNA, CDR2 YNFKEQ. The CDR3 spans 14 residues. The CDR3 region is CASSGRGGRETQYF. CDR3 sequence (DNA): TGTGCCAGCAGCGGCCGGGGGGGCAGGGAGACCCAGTACTTC.

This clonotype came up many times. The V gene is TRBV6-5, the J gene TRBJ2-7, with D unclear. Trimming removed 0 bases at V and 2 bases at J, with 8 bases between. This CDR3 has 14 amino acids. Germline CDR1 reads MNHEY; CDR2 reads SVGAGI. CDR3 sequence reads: CASSYSAGTYEQYF. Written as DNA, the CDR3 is TGTGCCAGCAGTTACTCTGCAGGTACCTACGAGCAGTACTTC.

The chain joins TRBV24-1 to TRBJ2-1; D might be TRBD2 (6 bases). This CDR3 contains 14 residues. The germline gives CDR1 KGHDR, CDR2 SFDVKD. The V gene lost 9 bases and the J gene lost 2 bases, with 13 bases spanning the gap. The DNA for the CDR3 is TGTGCCACCTCATCGGCGGGGACCTACAATGAGCAGTTCTTC. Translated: CATSSAGTYNEQFF.

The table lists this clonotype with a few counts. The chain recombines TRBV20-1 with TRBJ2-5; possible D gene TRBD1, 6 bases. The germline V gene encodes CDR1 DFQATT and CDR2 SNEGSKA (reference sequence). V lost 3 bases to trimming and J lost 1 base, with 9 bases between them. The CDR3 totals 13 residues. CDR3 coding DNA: TGCAGTGCTAGCAGGACAGCCCAAGAGACCCAGTACTTC. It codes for CSASRTAQETQYF.

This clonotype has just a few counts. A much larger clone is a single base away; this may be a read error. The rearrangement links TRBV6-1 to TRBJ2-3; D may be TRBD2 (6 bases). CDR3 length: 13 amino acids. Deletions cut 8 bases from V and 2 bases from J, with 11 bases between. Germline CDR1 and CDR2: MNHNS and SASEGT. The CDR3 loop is CASRGGITDTQYF. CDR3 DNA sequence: TGTGCCAGCCGGGGCGGGATCACAGATACGCAGTATTTT.

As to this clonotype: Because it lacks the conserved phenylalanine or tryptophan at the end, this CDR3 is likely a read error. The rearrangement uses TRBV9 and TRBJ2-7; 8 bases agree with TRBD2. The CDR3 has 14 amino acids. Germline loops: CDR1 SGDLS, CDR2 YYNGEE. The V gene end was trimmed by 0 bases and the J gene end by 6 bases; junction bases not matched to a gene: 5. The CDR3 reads CASSVDSGSGEQYL. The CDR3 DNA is TGTGCCAGCAGCGTAGACAGCGGGAGTGGCGAGCAGTACCTC.

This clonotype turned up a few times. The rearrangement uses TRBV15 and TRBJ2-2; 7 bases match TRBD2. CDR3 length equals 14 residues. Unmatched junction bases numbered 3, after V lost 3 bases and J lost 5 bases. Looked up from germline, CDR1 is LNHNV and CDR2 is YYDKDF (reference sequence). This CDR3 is CATSRGSGTGELFF. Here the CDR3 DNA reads TGTGCCACCAGCAGGGGTAGCGGGACCGGGGAGCTGTTTTTT.

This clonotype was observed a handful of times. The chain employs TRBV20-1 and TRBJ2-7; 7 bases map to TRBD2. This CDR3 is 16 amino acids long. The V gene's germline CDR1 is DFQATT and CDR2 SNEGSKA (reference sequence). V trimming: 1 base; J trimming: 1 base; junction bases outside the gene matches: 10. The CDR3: CSARGLAEAPSYEQYF. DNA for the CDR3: TGCAGTGCTAGAGGTCTAGCGGAGGCCCCTTCCTACGAGCAGTACTTC.

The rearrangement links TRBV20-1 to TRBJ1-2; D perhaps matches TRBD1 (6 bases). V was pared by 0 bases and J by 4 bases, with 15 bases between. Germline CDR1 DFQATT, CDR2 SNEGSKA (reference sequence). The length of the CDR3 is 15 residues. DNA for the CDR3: TGCAGTGCTAGAGATCAGCGGCAGGGGATCTATGGCTACACCTTC. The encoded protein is CSARDQRQGIYGYTF.

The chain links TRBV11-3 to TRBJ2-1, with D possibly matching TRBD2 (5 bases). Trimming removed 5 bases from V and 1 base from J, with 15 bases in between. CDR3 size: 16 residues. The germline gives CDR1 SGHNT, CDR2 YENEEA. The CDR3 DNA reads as TGTGCCAGCAGCCCCCACACTAGTGGGTCCTACAATGAGCAGTTCTTC. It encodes CASSPHTSGSYNEQFF.